A single sample is the source of the 10 T cell receptor beta chains below, sequenced in a study of blood T cells in healthy people across ages. Through a sample-barcoded 5' primer and a J-beta primer mix, a second PCR was run for about 7 to 12 cycles. Via MiXCR, TCRdb re-called the 5' RACE reads, giving one row per CDR3 protein. The sample has roughly 800,000 distinct CDR3 sequences, roughly 50% seen once. Source material: blood. The receptors stem from a man older than 75 in good health.

This rearrangement joins TRBV27 to TRBJ2-3; 11 bases are shared with TRBD2. The J segment lost 4 bases and the V segment lost 2 bases, leaving 5 bases of the junction unmatched. Germline V gene lookup returns CDR1 MNHEY and CDR2 SMNVEV (reference sequence). This CDR3 spans 16 amino acids. The CDR3 reads CASSLLLAGGPDTQYF. CDR3 sequence (DNA): TGTGCCAGCAGTTTACTCCTAGCGGGAGGCCCAGATACGCAGTATTTT.

The chain links TRBV3-1 to TRBJ2-7; 10 bases are shared with TRBD2. Trimming cost V 7 bases and J 7 bases; bases outside gene matches: 10. This CDR3 contains 14 residues. Per the germline V gene, CDR1 is LGHDT and CDR2 is YNNKEL (reference sequence). CDR3 DNA: TGTGCCAGCAACTCAGCGGGAGGGCCTAGTGAGCAGTACTTC. This codes for CASNSAGGPSEQYF.

The gene calls are TRBV18 and TRBJ1-2; the match to TRBD1 covers 7 bases. The V gene's germline CDR1 is KGHSH and CDR2 LQKENI. V was pared by 6 bases and J by 2 bases, with 3 bases of the junction left unmatched. The CDR3 totals 13 residues. As DNA, the CDR3 is TGTGCCAGCTCCCAGGGACAGAACTATGGCTACACCTTC. This sequence encodes CASSQGQNYGYTF.

The rearrangement uses TRBV15 and TRBJ2-7; 10 bases map to TRBD1. V trimming: 0 bases; J trimming: 7 bases; junction bases outside the gene matches: 12. The CDR3 runs to 17 residues. Germline V lookup: CDR1 LNHNV, CDR2 YYDKDF (reference sequence). Here the CDR3 reads CATSRDETGTGENEQYF. The CDR3, as DNA: TGTGCCACCAGCAGAGATGAGACCGGGACAGGGGAAAATGAGCAGTACTTC.

The chain has TRBV5-1 and TRBJ2-1, with D unclear. The CDR3 covers 14 residues. Trimming removed 4 bases from V and 6 bases from J, with 14 bases in between. Germline CDR1 and CDR2: SGHRS and YFSETQ. The CDR3 here is CASSPEVIGNEQFF. The CDR3 nucleotides are TGCGCCAGCAGCCCCGAGGTGATAGGCAATGAGCAGTTCTTC.

The chain recombines TRBV29-1 with TRBJ1-2; TRBD1 is a possible D gene (6 bases). This CDR3 comprises 12 residues. The germline V and J ends were trimmed by 6 bases and 7 bases, with 15 bases remaining between them. The germline V gene has CDR1 SQVTM and CDR2 ANQGSEA. CDR3 DNA sequence: TGCAGCGTCGGCAAGGGGGTGGGTGGCTACACCTTC. Encoded protein: CSVGKGVGGYTF.

The table lists this clonotype with a few counts. This CDR3 reads CASSIVQEKLFF. In DNA form, the CDR3 reads TGTGCCAGTAGTATAGTTCAGGAAAAACTGTTTTTT. This sequence joins TRBV19 and TRBJ1-4; D call uncertain. Trimming removed 1 base from V and 8 bases from J, with 5 bases in between. The CDR3 covers 12 residues. The germline V gene encodes CDR1 LNHDA and CDR2 SQIVND (reference sequence).

This clonotype came up a few times. V gene TRBV20-1 combines with J gene TRBJ2-7; the match to TRBD2 covers 10 bases. The CDR3 length is 15 residues. Germline CDR1 is DFQATT and CDR2 is SNEGSKA (reference sequence). V trimming: 1 base; J trimming: 7 bases; junction bases outside the gene matches: 10. The CDR3 region is CSARAASGRTYEQYF. CDR3 coding DNA: TGCAGTGCTAGAGCAGCTAGCGGGAGAACATATGAGCAGTACTTC.

This rearrangement joins TRBV19 to TRBJ2-7; the D is unclear. V was clipped by 4 bases and J by 1 base, with 8 bases between them. The CDR3 is made up of 13 amino acids. Germline V lookup: CDR1 LNHDA, CDR2 SQIVND (reference sequence). The CDR3 is CASSRERSYEQYF. The CDR3 coding sequence is TGTGCCAGTAGTAGAGAAAGATCCTACGAGCAGTACTTC.

This chain links TRBV7-9 with TRBJ2-7, with D perhaps TRBD2 (6 bases). The J call may be wrong; the DNA end is better matched by TRBJ2-5. The CDR3 covers 17 residues. Germline values: CDR1 SEHNR, CDR2 FQNEAQ (reference sequence). CDR3 sequence (DNA): TGTGCCAGCAGCTCCTCCGGCGGCGGGGAGATACAAGAGACCCAGTACTTC. Its protein product is CASSSSGGGEIQETQYF.